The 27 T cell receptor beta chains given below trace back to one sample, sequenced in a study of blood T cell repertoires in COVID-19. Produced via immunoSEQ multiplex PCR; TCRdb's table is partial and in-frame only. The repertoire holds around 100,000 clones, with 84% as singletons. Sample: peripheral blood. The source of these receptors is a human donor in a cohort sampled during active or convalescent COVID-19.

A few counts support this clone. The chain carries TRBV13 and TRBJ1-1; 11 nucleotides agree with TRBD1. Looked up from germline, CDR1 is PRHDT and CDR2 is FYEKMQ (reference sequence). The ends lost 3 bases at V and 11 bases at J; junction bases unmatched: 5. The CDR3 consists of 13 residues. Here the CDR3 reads CASSFGDRGTAFF. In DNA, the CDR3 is TGTGCCAGCAGCTTTGGGGACAGGGGGACGGCTTTCTTT.

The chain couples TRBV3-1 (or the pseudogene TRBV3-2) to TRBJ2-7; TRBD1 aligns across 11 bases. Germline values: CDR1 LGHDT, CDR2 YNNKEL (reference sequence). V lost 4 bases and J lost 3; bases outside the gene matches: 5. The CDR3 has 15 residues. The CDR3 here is CASSLTGTGGYEQYF. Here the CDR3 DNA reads TGTGCCAGCAGCCTTACCGGGACAGGGGGCTACGAGCAGTACTTC.

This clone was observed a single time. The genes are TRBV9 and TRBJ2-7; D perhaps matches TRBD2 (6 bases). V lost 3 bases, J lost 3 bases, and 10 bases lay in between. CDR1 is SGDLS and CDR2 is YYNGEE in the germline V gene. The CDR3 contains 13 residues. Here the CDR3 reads CASSGGLGYEQYF. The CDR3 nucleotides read TGTGCCAGCAGCGGGGGACTGGGCTACGAGCAGTACTTC.

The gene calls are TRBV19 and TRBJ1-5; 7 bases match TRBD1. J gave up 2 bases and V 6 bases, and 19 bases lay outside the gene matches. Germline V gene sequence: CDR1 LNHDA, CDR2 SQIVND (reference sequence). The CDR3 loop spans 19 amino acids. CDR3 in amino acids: CASSRSEGAAAMGNQPQHF. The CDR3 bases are TGTGCCAGTAGCCGATCGGAGGGGGCGGCGGCTATGGGCAATCAGCCCCAGCATTTT.

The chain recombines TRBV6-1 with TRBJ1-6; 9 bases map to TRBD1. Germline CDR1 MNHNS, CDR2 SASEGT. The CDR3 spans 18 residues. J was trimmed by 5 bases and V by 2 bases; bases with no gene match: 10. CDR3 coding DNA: TGTGCCAGCAGTGAAATAACACCGGGACAGGGAGATAATTCACCCCTCCACTTT. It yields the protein CASSEITPGQGDNSPLHF.

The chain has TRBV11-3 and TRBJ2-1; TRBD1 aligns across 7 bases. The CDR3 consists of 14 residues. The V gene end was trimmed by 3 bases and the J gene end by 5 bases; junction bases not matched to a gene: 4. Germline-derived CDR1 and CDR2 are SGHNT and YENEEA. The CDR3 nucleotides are TGTGCCAGCAGCTTCGGGACAGCTGACAATGAGCAGTTCTTC. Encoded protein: CASSFGTADNEQFF.

CDR3 sequence: CASSQSAQGSGELFF. CDR3 nucleotide sequence: TGTGCCAGCAGTCAGAGCGCACAGGGGAGCGGGGAGCTGTTTTTT. The V and J genes are TRBV28 and TRBJ2-2, with 7 bases matching TRBD1. J lost 7 bases, V lost 5 bases, and 10 bases had no gene match. CDR1 is MDHEN, CDR2 SYDVKM, per germline. The CDR3 runs 15 residues.

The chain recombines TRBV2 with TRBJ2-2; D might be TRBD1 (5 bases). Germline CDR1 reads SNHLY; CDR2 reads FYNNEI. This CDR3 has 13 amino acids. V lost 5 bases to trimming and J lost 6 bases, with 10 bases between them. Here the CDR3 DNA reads TGTGCCAGCAGTTTTAGACAGCCCGGGGAGCTGTTTTTT. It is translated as CASSFRQPGELFF.

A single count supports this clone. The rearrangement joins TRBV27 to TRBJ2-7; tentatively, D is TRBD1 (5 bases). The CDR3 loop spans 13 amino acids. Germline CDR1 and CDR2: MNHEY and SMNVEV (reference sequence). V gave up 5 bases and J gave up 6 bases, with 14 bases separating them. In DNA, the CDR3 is TGTGCCAGCAGTCCTATGACAGTCCGCGAGCAGTACTTC. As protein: CASSPMTVREQYF.

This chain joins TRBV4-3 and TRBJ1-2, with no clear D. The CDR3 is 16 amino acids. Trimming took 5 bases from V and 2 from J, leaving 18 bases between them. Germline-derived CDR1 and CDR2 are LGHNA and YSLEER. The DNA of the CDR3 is TGCGCCAGCAGCGTTGGTCGGTCTACGTCGAACTATGGCTACACCTTC. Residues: CASSVGRSTSNYGYTF.

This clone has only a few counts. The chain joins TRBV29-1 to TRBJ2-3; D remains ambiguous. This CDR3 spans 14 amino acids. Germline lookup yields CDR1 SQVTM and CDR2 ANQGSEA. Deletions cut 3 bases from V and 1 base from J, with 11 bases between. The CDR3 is CSVDRASGTDTQYF. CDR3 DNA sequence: TGCAGCGTTGACCGCGCCTCCGGCACAGATACGCAGTATTTT.

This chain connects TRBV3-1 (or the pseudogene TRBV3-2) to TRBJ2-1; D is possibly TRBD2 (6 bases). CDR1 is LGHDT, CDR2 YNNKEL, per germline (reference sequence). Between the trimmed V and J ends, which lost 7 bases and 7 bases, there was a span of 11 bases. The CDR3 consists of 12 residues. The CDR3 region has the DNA TGTGCCAGCACCGGAGGGTGGAATGAGCAGTTCTTC. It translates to CASTGGWNEQFF.

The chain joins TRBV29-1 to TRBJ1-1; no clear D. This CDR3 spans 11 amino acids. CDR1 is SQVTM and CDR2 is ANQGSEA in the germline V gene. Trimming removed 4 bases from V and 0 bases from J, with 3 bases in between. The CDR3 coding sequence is TGCAGCGTTGCGGTGAACACTGAAGCTTTCTTT. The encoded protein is CSVAVNTEAFF.

This CDR3 is CAISSGGKETQYF. CDR3 bases: TGTGCCATCAGTAGCGGGGGGAAAGAGACCCAGTACTTC. This chain connects TRBV10-3 to TRBJ2-5, with TRBD2 identical over 9 bases. V dropped 5 bases and J dropped 3; count of bases not matched to a gene: 1. The CDR3 runs 13 residues. Germline CDR1 ENHRY, CDR2 SYGVKD.

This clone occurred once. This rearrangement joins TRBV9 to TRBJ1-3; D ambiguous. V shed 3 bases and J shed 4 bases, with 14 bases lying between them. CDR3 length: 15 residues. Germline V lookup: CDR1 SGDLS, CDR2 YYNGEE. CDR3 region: CASSGGIRGGNTIYF. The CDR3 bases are TGTGCCAGCAGCGGGGGAATCCGGGGAGGAAACACCATATATTTT.

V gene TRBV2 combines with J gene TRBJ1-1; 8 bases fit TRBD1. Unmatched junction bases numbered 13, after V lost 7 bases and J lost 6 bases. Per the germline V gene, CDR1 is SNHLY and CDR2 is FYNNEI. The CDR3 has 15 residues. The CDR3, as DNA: TGTGCCAGCACCCTAAGGGGTGGGACAGGATCTGAAGCTTTCTTT. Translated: CASTLRGGTGSEAFF.

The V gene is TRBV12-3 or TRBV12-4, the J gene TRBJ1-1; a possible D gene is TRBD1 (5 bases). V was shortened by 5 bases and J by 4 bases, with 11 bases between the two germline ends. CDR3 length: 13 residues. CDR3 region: CASSRQFVTEAFF. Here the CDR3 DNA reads TGTGCCAGCAGTCGACAGTTCGTCACTGAAGCTTTCTTT.

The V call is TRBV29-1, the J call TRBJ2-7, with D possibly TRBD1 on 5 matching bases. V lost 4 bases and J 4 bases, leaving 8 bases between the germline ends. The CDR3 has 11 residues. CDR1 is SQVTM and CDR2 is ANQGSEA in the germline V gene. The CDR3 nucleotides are TGCAGCGTTGGACAGAAATACGAGCAGTACTTC. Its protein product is CSVGQKYEQYF.

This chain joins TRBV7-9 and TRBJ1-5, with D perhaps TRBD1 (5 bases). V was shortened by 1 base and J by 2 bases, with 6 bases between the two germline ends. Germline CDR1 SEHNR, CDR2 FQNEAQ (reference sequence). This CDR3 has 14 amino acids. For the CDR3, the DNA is TGTGCCAGCAGCTTAGGGGGGGGCAATCAGCCCCAGCATTTT. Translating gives CASSLGGGNQPQHF. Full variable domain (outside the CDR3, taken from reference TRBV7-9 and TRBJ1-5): DTGVSQNPRHKITKRGQNVTFRCDPISEHNRLYWYRQTLGQGPEFLTYFQNEAQLEKSRLLSDRFSAERPKGSFSTLEIQRTEQGDSAMYLCASSLGGGNQPQHFGDGTRLSIL.

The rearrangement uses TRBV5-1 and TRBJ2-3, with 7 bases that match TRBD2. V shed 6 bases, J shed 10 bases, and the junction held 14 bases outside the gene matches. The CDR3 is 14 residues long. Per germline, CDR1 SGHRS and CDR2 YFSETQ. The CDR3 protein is CASNQGAGVPPQYF. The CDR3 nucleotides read TGCGCCAGCAACCAAGGGGCGGGGGTCCCCCCGCAGTATTTT.

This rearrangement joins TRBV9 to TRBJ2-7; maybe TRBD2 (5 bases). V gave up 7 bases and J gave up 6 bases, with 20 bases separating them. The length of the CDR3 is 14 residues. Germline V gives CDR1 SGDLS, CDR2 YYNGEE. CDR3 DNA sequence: TGTGCCAGCTCAACAGATGTGAGGGCTACCGAGCAGTACTTC. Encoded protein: CASSTDVRATEQYF.

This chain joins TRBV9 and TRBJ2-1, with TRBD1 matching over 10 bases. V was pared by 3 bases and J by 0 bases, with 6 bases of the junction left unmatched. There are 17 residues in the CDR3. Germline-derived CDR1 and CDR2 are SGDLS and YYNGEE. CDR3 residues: CASSARRQGASYNEQFF. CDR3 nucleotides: TGTGCCAGCAGCGCACGACGACAGGGGGCCTCCTACAATGAGCAGTTCTTC.

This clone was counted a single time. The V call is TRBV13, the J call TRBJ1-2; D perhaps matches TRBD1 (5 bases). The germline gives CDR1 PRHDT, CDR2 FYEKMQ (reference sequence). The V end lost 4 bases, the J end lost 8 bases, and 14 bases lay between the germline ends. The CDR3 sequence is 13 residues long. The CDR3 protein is CASSSLGRGGYTF. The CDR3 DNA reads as TGTGCCAGCAGCTCCCTAGGGCGGGGCGGCTACACCTTC.

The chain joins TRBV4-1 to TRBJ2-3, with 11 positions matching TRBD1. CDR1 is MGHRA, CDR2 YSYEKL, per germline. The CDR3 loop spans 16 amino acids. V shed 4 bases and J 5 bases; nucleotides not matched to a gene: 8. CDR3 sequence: CASSRLEGTGGDTQYF. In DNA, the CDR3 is TGCGCCAGCAGCCGCTTAGAAGGGACAGGGGGAGATACGCAGTATTTT.

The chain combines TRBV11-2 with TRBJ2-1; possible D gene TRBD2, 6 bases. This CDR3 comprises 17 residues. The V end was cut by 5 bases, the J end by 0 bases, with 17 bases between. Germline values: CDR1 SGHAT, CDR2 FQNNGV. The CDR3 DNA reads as TGTGCCAGCAGCGGGCTTGGGGGGACGAGCTCCTACAATGAGCAGTTCTTC. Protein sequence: CASSGLGGTSSYNEQFF.

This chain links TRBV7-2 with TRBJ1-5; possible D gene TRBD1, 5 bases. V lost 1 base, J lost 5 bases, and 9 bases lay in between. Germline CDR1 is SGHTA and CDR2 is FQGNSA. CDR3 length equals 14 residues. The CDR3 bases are TGTGCCAGCAGCTTAGGCAGGGTGGATCAGCCCCAGCATTTT. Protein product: CASSLGRVDQPQHF.

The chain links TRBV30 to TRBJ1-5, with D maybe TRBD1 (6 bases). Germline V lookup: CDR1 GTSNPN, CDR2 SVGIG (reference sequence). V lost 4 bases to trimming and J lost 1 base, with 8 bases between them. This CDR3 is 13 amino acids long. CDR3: CAWTGESNQPQHF. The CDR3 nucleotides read TGTGCCTGGACAGGGGAGAGCAATCAGCCCCAGCATTTT. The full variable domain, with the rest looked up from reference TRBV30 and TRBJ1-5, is SQTIHQWPATLVQPVGSPLSLECTVEGTSNPNLYWYRQAAGRGLQLLFYSVGIGQISSEVPQNLSASRPQDRQFILSSKKLLLSDSGFYLCAWTGESNQPQHFGDGTRLSIL.